This T cell receptor (beta chain) was sequenced for a study of CD8+ T cells in alopecia areata. As for the study in general: Treatment of the treated patients consisted of oral tofacitinib, 5 to 10 mg twice daily. Dosing with tofacitinib proceeded for 6 to 18 months, followed by 6 months off drug. Study conclusions and caveats: Many expanded lesional clones stayed in scalp and blood while on tofacitinib.

Trimming removed 1 base from V and 0 bases from J, with 9 bases in between. Germline V CDR1 and CDR2: SGHNT, YYREEE (reference sequence). CDR3 length: 15 amino acids. Regarding this clone: Its antigen is unknown.

TCR sequencing used cDNA made by reverse transcription of extracted RNA. Profiled with immunoSEQ multiplex PCR; TCRdb holds only in-frame clones, not every one. The sample has around 120,000 clones; less than 75% are singletons. The sample's treatment: oral pan-JAK inhibitor, 5-10 mg twice daily. V and J are TRBV5-4 and TRBJ2-3; D is unresolved. The sequencing here drew on CD8+ T cells sorted from blood, taken at week 4, from a patient treated with tofacitinib. The sequence derives from a human donor with alopecia areata. Here the CDR3 reads CASSLKLRSTDTQYF. In DNA, the CDR3 is TGTGCCAGCAGCTTGAAATTGCGGAGCACAGATACGCAGTATTTT.